This TCR beta chain appears in the sequencing data of a study of blood T cell repertoires in COVID-19. About the research overall: The analysed material was cDNA or gDNA that came from T cells, B-cell-depleted T cells, or PBMCs.

The CDR3 length is 14 residues. V was clipped by 4 bases and J by 2 bases, with 11 bases between them. The V gene's germline CDR1 is LGHDT and CDR2 YNNKEL (reference sequence). Per the study methods: Amplified reference gene primers provided the basis for estimating nucleated cell counts. TCRdb keeps only in-frame clones here, not all; method: immunoSEQ multiplex PCR. The V and J calls and the clone size are those of that table, but D and trimming were determined from the DNA. The table has about 230,000 clones, roughly 90% seen once. This sequence was found in a woman aged 25 to 39 with acute COVID-19. The sequenced sample consisted of PBMCs or T cells enriched from blood (not recorded which). V usage is TRBV3-1 (or the pseudogene TRBV3-2) and J usage is TRBJ1-1; D not resolved. The CDR3 DNA follows: TGTGCCAGCAGCCCAGGATTTTTCAACACTGAAGCTTTCTTT. Its translation is CASSPGFFNTEAFF.